A selection of T cell receptor beta chains follows, all from one sample in a study of vaccination effects on CD4 cells after COVID-19. Method: immunoSEQ multiplex PCR; TCRdb's copy keeps in-frame clones and lacks some. The table has about 38,000 clones, 82% seen once. Which antigens these TCRs recognize remains unknown. This sample comprised CD4+ T cells from PBMCs cultured with HCoV-NL63 spike peptides, obtained after COVID-19 vaccination. These TCRs come from a human donor who received a COVID-19 vaccine. Some clones in this sample may be carry-over from other donors' samples. Both conserved end residues are part of each CDR3. The D gene is left open where the match is weak. Some rows mark clone size as missing; the rest say once, few, many or name a class of expanded clone.

>NA|NA|TRBJ2-3|TRBV5-4|14
TGTGCCAGCAGCCCAATGAGCGGGTCCGATACGCAGTATTTT
CASSPMSGSDTQYF
>TRBD1|once|TRBJ1-5|TRBV10-3|14
TGTGCCATCAGTTCCGGGACAGGGAGCGAGCCCCAGCATTTT
CAISSGTGSEPQHF
>TRBD1|NA|TRBJ2-2|TRBV5-1|15
TGCGCCAGCAGTGCCGGGACAGGCAACACCGGGGAGCTGTTTTTT
CASSAGTGNTGELFF
>NA|NA|TRBJ2-1|TRBV5-1|15
TGCGCCAGCAGCCCGGCGGCAGGGGCGTTCGATGAGCAGTTCTTC
CASSPAAGAFDEQFF
>NA|NA|TRBJ1-2|TRBV6-5|12
TGTGCCAGCAGTAACAGAAACTATGGCTACACCTTC
CASSNRNYGYTF
>TRBD1|NA|TRBJ2-5|TRBV5-1|14
TGCGCCAGCAGCCCTGACAGGGGTCAAGAGACCCAGTACTTC
CASSPDRGQETQYF
>TRBD1|NA|TRBJ1-1|TRBV19|16
TGTGCCAGTAGGTCTCCGGGACAGTCCATGAACACTGAAGCTTTCTTT
CASRSPGQSMNTEAFF
>NA|NA|TRBJ2-4|TRBV2|16
TGTGCCAGCAGCCCGGACCGACCCCCTTCTGAAAACATTCAGTACTTC
CASSPDRPPSENIQYF
>NA|NA|TRBJ2-1|TRBV25-1|16
TGTGCCAGCAGTGCCTCGGAAGGGTCTACCTACAATGAGCAGTTCTTC
CASSASEGSTYNEQFF
>TRBD1|NA|TRBJ1-4|TRBV6-5|15
TGTGCCAGCAGTCCCGGACAGGGTTCTAATGAAAAACTGTTTTTT
CASSPGQGSNEKLFF
>TRBD1|NA|TRBJ1-2|TRBV28|13
TGTGCCAGCAGGACAGGGGGTATCTATGGCTACACCTTC
CASRTGGIYGYTF
>TRBD1|NA|TRBJ2-3|TRBV5-8|17
TGTGCCAGCAGCCCGCCCCTTAAAGAGAAAAGACAGGGTACGCAGTATTTT
CASSPPLKEKRQGTQYF
>TRBD1|NA|TRBJ2-1|TRBV7-3|13
TGTGCTACCGGGACAGGGACCTACAATGAGCAGTTCTTC
CATGTGTYNEQFF
>TRBD1|NA|TRBJ2-5|TRBV5-1|14
TGCGCCAGCAGCTACCCGACAGGGGAAGAGACCCAGTACTTC
CASSYPTGEETQYF
>TRBD2|NA|TRBJ2-1|TRBV3-1/TRBV3-2|15
TGTGCCAGCAGCCAGGGACTAGCGTCTTACAATGAGCAGTTCTTC
CASSQGLASYNEQFF
>NA|once|TRBJ1-2|TRBV30|14
TGTGCCTGGAAGACACAGGGAGTTAACTATGGCTACACCTTC
CAWKTQGVNYGYTF
>NA|NA|TRBJ1-5|TRBV30|14
TGTGCCTGGAGCGATCGGCAGCCGAATCAGCCCCAGCATTTT
CAWSDRQPNQPQHF
>NA|few|TRBJ2-2|TRBV13|16
TGTGCCAGCAGCCCCCGTAGTAGCGGCTACACCGGGGAGCTGTTTTTT
CASSPRSSGYTGELFF
>NA|NA|TRBJ2-5|TRBV5-1|16
TGCGCCAGCAGCTTGCAGGCAGGGACCGGGCAAGAGACCCAGTACTTC
CASSLQAGTGQETQYF
>NA|NA|TRBJ2-5|TRBV7-2|12
TGTGCCAGCGGCAGAACCCAAGAGACCCAGTACTTC
CASGRTQETQYF
>TRBD1|NA|TRBJ1-1|TRBV5-6|17
TGTGCCAGCAGCTTGAGTTGGACAGGGGGGAGGAACACTGAAGCTTTCTTT
CASSLSWTGGRNTEAFF
>TRBD1|NA|TRBJ2-5|TRBV28|14
TGTGCCAGCAGTCACCGGGACAGGGGAGAGACCCAGTACTTC
CASSHRDRGETQYF
>NA|NA|TRBJ1-2|TRBV5-4|14
TGTGCCAGCAGCTTCAACAGGGATAGCTATGGCTACACCTTC
CASSFNRDSYGYTF
>NA|NA|TRBJ1-2|TRBV2|13
TGTGCCAGCAGTCAATCAGATTTGTATGGCTACACCTTC
CASSQSDLYGYTF
>NA|NA|TRBJ1-5|TRBV28|14
TGTGCCAGCAGGCAGACGGTTAGCAATCAGCCCCAGCATTTT
CASRQTVSNQPQHF
>NA|NA|TRBJ2-5|TRBV9|14
TGTGCCAGCAGCGCGCGGTCCGGTCAAGAGACCCAGTACTTC
CASSARSGQETQYF
>TRBD1|NA|TRBJ2-1|TRBV6-6|16
TGTGCCAGCAGTTACTCCGGACAGGGGGCTGGCAATGAGCAGTTCTTC
CASSYSGQGAGNEQFF
>TRBD1|few|TRBJ1-2|TRBV6-5|13
TGTGCCAGCAGAGGGACAGGCGTCTATGGCTACACCTTC
CASRGTGVYGYTF
>TRBD1|NA|TRBJ1-2|TRBV5-1|14
TGCGCCAGCAGCGCGACAGGGGGCAACTATGGCTACACCTTC
CASSATGGNYGYTF
>NA|NA|TRBJ1-1|TRBV12-5|12
TGTGCTAGTGGTAGAAGAACAGATGAAGCTTTCTTT
CASGRRTDEAFF
>TRBD1|NA|TRBJ1-1|TRBV2|15
TGTGCCAGCAGTCGGGACAGGGGCGCGAACACTGAAGCTTTCTTT
CASSRDRGANTEAFF
>NA|NA|TRBJ2-3|TRBV6-5|14
TGTGCCAGCAGCAGCCCGGACCACACAGATACGCAGTATTTT
CASSSPDHTDTQYF
>TRBD1|NA|TRBJ1-2|TRBV5-1|14
TGCGCCAGCAGCTTGGGAGGGGGCAGCGATGGCTACACCTTC
CASSLGGGSDGYTF
>TRBD1|NA|TRBJ2-2|TRBV19|18
TGTGCCAGTAGGCCGGGACAGGGGGCGCGATTGAACACCGGGGAGCTGTTTTTT
CASRPGQGARLNTGELFF
>TRBD2|NA|TRBJ2-1|TRBV9|16
TGTGCCAGCAGCCCGAGACTAGCGGGGGGGCTCGGAGAGCAGTTCTTC
CASSPRLAGGLGEQFF
>TRBD2|few|TRBJ2-1|TRBV5-8|19
TGTGCCAGCCCCAATTCCCCCAGCGGGGGGGTGAGCTCCTACAATGAGCAGTTCTTC
CASPNSPSGGVSSYNEQFF
>TRBD1|once|TRBJ1-2|TRBV5-5|15
TGTGCCAGCAGCTTGGATCCAGGACAGGGTTTCGGCTACACCTTC
CASSLDPGQGFGYTF
>TRBD1|NA|TRBJ1-2|TRBV28|17
TGTGCCAGCAGTCGCCCCCGGGACAGGGGGTCTAACTATGGCTACACCTTC
CASSRPRDRGSNYGYTF
>NA|once|TRBJ1-1|TRBV4-1|15
TGCGCCAGCAGCCTCTTCGAGGGGGGGACCACTGAAGCTTTCTTT
CASSLFEGGTTEAFF
>TRBD1|NA|TRBJ1-2|TRBV7-9|14
TGTGCCAGCAGCATGGACAGGGGGAACTATGGCTACACCTTC
CASSMDRGNYGYTF
>NA|once|TRBJ1-1|TRBV9|14
TGTGCCAGCAGCGTAGGGGCTTTGGGCACTGAAGCTTTCTTT
CASSVGALGTEAFF
>NA|once|TRBJ2-2|TRBV5-1|11
TGCGCCAGCAGCGGAACCGGGGAGCTGTTTTTT
CASSGTGELFF